This T cell receptor beta chain was recorded in a study of T cell responses to AZD1222 COVID-19 vaccine. Some clones are missing from TCRdb's copy, which holds only in-frame ones; the method was immunoSEQ multiplex PCR. The data show approximately 150,000 clones, around nine tenths seen once. The J segment lost 4 bases and the V segment lost 4 bases, leaving 6 bases of the junction unmatched. CDR1 SGHDT and CDR2 YYEEEE come from the germline V gene. CDR3 length: 16 amino acids. This chain links TRBV5-6 with TRBJ1-6; 9 bases agree with TRBD1. The TCR was taken from an adult in good health. Sequencing used peripheral blood, obtained on day 0 of AZD1222 vaccination. The CDR3 sequence is CASSQRGTGYNSPLHF. CDR3 nucleotide sequence: TGTGCCAGCAGCCAACGAGGGACAGGGTATAATTCACCCCTCCACTTT.